This is a list of T cell receptor beta chains from one sample in a study of type 1 and type 2 diabetes patients. TCRdb recomputed calls from the multiplex PCR reads with MiXCR, one row per CDR3 protein. The table shows more than 250,000 distinct CDR3 sequences, with around 50% occurring only once. The sequencing sample was made of peripheral blood mononuclear cells (PBMCs). These receptor sequences come from a man between 18 and 29 years old with type 2 diabetes. Each CDR3 is given without its conserved first and last residue.

CDR3 length,V gene,J gene,CDR3 protein
12,TRBV7-3,TRBJ1-1,ASSDDRGNTEAF
12,TRBV19,TRBJ2-3,ASSILQGTDTQY
16,TRBV11-2,TRBJ2-2,ASSLGLRGTANTGELF
11,TRBV6-6,TRBJ1-2,ASSYPGGYGYT
10,TRBV5-1,TRBJ1-1,ASSAPQGVAF
12,TRBV7-2,TRBJ1-6,ASSQGLMNSPLH
15,TRBV6-1,TRBJ1-5,ASSGLGFLWGNQPQH
12,TRBV6-1,TRBJ2-5,ASSEARQAKTQY
14,TRBV2,TRBJ1-1,ASSPRARGRNTEAF
12,TRBV7-3,TRBJ2-2,ASSPFVDTGELF
14,TRBV25-1,TRBJ2-7,AISETDRAEYHEQY
15,TRBV28,TRBJ2-6,ASSLGRGGSGANVLT
11,TRBV6-5,TRBJ1-2,ASSNDRDYGYT
12,TRBV2,TRBJ2-1,ASSEGKGRAEQF
11,TRBV19,TRBJ2-7,ASSGLAGRKQY
14,TRBV15,TRBJ1-2,ATSRIRTGGYYGYT
12,TRBV5-1,TRBJ2-3,ASSSRQGLDTQY
13,TRBV5-1,TRBJ1-2,ASSLANGGLEGYT
14,TRBV10-3,TRBJ1-2,AISERGQGAGGGYT
12,TRBV13,TRBJ2-3,ASSVGQGADTQY
10,TRBV5-1,TRBJ2-6,ASSLAGNVLT
12,TRBV24-1,TRBJ2-2,ATSDMTTSGELF
11,TRBV29-1,TRBJ1-1,SVYRDNNTEAF
15,TRBV30,TRBJ2-3,AWAPGLAGWGTDTQY
13,TRBV7-8,TRBJ1-6,ASSSLDGGASPLH
16,TRBV4-3,TRBJ2-7,ASSPPDRASRGPYEQY
12,TRBV2,TRBJ1-6,ASSNSGGGSPLH
10,TRBV29-1,TRBJ2-7,SVEDSPCEQY
11,TRBV14,TRBJ1-2,ASSQRGGYGYT
12,TRBV30,TRBJ1-4,AWSAGTEREKLF
11,TRBV6-1,TRBJ2-2,ASHTSPTGELF